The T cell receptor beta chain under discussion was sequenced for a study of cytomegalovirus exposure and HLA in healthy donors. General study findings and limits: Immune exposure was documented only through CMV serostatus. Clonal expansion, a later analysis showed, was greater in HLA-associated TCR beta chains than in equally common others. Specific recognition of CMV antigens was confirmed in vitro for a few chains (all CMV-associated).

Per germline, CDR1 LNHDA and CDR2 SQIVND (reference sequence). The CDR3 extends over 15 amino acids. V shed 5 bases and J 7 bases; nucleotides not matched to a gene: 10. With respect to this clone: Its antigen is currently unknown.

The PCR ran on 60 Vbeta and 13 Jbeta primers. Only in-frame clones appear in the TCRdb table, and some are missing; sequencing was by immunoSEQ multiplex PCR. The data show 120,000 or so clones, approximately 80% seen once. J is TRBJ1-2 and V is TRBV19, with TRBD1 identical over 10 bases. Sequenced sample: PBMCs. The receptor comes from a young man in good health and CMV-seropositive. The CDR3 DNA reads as TGTGCCAGTAGTCCGGGACAGGGGTTTTATGGTGGCTACACCTTC. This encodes CASSPGQGFYGGYTF.